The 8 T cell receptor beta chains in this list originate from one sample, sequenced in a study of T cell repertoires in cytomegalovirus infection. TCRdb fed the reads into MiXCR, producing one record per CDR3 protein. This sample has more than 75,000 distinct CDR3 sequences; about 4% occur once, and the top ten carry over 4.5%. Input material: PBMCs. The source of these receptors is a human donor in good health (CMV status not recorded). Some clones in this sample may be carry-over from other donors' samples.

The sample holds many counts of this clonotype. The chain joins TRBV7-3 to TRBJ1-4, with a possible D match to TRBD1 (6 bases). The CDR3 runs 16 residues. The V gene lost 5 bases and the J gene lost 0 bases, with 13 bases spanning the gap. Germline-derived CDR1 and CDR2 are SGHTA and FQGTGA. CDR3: CASSPNREPTNEKLFF. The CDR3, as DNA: TGTGCCAGCAGCCCGAACAGGGAGCCAACTAATGAAAAACTGTTTTTT.

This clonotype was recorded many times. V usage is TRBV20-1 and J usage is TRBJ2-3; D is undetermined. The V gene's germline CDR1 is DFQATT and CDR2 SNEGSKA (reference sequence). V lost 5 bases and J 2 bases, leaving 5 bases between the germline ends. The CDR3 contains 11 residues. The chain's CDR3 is CSASHTDTQYF. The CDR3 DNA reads TGCAGTGCTTCCCACACAGATACGCAGTATTTT.

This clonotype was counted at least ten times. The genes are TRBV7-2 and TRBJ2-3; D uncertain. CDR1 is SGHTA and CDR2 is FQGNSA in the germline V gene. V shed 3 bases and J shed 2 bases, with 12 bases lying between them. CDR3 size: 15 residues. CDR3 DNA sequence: TGTGCCAGCAGCTTCTCGTCCCCATACACAGATACGCAGTATTTT. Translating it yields CASSFSSPYTDTQYF.

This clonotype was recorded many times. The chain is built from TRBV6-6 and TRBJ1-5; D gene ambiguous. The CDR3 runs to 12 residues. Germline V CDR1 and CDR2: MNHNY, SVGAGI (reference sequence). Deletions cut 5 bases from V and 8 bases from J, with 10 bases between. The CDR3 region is CASSPPGEPQHF. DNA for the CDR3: TGTGCCAGCAGTCCCCCCGGGGAGCCCCAGCATTTT.

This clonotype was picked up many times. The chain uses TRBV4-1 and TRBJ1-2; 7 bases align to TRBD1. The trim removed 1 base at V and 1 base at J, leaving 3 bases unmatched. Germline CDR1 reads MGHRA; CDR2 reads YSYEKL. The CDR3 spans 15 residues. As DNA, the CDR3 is TGCGCCAGCAGCCAAGTCCCAGGGGGTAACTATGGCTACACCTTC. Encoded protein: CASSQVPGGNYGYTF.

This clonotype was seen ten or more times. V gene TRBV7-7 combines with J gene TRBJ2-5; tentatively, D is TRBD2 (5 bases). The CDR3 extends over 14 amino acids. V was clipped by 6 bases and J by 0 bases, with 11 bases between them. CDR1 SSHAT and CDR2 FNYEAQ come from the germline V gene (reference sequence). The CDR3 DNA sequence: TGTGCCAGCAGTGGAGGAGAGTACCAAGAGACCCAGTACTTC. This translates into CASSGGEYQETQYF.

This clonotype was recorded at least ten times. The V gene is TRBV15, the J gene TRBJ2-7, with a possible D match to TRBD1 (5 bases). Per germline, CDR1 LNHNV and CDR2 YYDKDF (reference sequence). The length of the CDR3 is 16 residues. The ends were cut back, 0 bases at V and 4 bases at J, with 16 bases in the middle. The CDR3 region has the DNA TGTGCCACCAGCAGAGATAGGTCGGCAGGGTCTTACGAGCAGTACTTC. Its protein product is CATSRDRSAGSYEQYF.

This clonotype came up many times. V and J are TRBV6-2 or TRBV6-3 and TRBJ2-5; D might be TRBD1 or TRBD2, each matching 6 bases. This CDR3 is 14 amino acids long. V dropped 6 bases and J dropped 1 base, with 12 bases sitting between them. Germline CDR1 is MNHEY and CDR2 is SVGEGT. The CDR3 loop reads CASSWGAAQETQYF. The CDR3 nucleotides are TGTGCCAGCAGCTGGGGGGCCGCCCAAGAGACCCAGTACTTC.